Presented here are 10 T cell receptor beta chains from one specimen sequenced in a study of CD8 T cells in ankylosing spondylitis. A single record per CDR3 protein comes from TCRdb applying MiXCR to the 5' RACE reads. Of around 150,000 distinct CDR3 sequences detected, approximately 20% appear once; the ten largest clones hold approximately 7.8%. The sample comprised blood, either unsorted or a sorted T cell fraction (not recorded which). Receptors were obtained from a male donor with ankylosing spondylitis or in good health (not recorded which).

This clonotype was detected ten times or more. The chain employs TRBV27 and TRBJ2-7; TRBD1 matches at 7 bases. The junction had 2 bases not matched to a gene; V was cut back by 6 bases and J by 0 bases. This CDR3 is built from 13 residues. Germline CDR1 is MNHEY and CDR2 is SMNVEV (reference sequence). The CDR3 reads CASSRQGSYEQYF. Written as DNA, the CDR3 is TGTGCCAGCAGCAGACAGGGCTCCTACGAGCAGTACTTC.

This clonotype appeared many times. The chain has TRBV5-1 and TRBJ1-4, with D possibly TRBD1 on 6 matching bases. The germline V gene encodes CDR1 SGHRS and CDR2 YFSETQ. CDR3 length: 16 amino acids. V dropped 4 bases and J dropped 0 bases, with 13 bases sitting between them. CDR3 loop: CASSEDSSATNEKLFF. In DNA, the CDR3 is TGCGCCAGCAGCGAGGACAGCTCTGCAACTAATGAAAAACTGTTTTTT.

The chain combines TRBV5-1 with TRBJ1-1; TRBD1 is a possible D gene (5 bases). Trimming took 4 bases from V and 3 from J, leaving 13 bases between them. CDR3 length equals 14 residues. The germline gives CDR1 SGHRS, CDR2 YFSETQ. CDR3 residues: CASSGGGLDTEAFF. In DNA, the CDR3 is TGCGCCAGCAGCGGGGGGGGACTCGACACTGAAGCTTTCTTT.

This clonotype was seen only a few times. The chain is built from TRBV4-2 and TRBJ1-4, with TRBD1 identical over 7 bases. The CDR3 runs to 18 residues. CDR1 LGHNA and CDR2 YNFKEQ come from the germline V gene. After removal of 0 bases from V and 11 bases from J, the junction contained 18 bases not matched to a gene. This CDR3 is CASSQEATGLGVGAKLFF. The CDR3 DNA reads as TGTGCCAGCAGCCAAGAAGCGACAGGGCTGGGGGTGGGAGCGAAACTGTTTTTT.

This chain uses TRBV30 with TRBJ2-7; 7 nucleotides line up with TRBD1. Trimming cost V 3 bases and J 3 bases; bases outside gene matches: 5. The CDR3 covers 13 residues. Germline V gene lookup returns CDR1 GTSNPN and CDR2 SVGIG (reference sequence). In DNA, the CDR3 is TGTGCCTGGAGCCGGGACAGTTTCTACGAGCAGTACTTC. The encoded protein is CAWSRDSFYEQYF.

This clonotype was observed many times. This CDR3 is CASSLQPGIQETQYF. Here the CDR3 DNA reads TGCGCCAGCAGCCTACAACCAGGGATCCAAGAGACCCAGTACTTC. The V and J genes are TRBV4-1 and TRBJ2-5; D is possibly TRBD1 (5 bases). Germline V gives CDR1 MGHRA, CDR2 YSYEKL. V lost 4 bases to trimming and J lost 1 base, with 13 bases between them. The CDR3 has 15 amino acids.

This clonotype was counted only a few times. The rearrangement links TRBV29-1 to TRBJ2-3; 7 nucleotides match TRBD1. Germline-derived CDR1 and CDR2 are SQVTM and ANQGSEA. Germline trimming cut 4 bases from V and 2 bases from J; bases unmatched to any gene: 6. CDR3 length equals 14 residues. The CDR3 bases are TGCAGCGTTGCCCGGGACAGTTTCACAGATACGCAGTATTTT. It specifies CSVARDSFTDTQYF.

This clonotype was seen many times. The V gene is TRBV20-1, the J gene TRBJ1-4, with 7 bases matching TRBD1. This CDR3 comprises 13 residues. Trimming took 5 bases from V and 8 from J; bases not matched to a gene: 8. The germline V gene encodes CDR1 DFQATT and CDR2 SNEGSKA (reference sequence). CDR3 sequence: CSASTGSREKLFF. The CDR3 nucleotides are TGCAGTGCTTCGACAGGGTCCCGCGAAAAACTGTTTTTT.

This clonotype was detected only a few times. The rearrangement joins TRBV5-1 to TRBJ2-7; 8 bases fit TRBD1. Germline V gene data show CDR1 as SGHRS and CDR2 as YFSETQ. The CDR3 runs 16 residues. V lost 5 bases, J lost 4 bases, and 14 bases stayed unmatched. The chain's CDR3 is CASRAGQGFLGYEQYF. In DNA, the CDR3 is TGCGCCAGCAGAGCCGGACAGGGATTCTTGGGATACGAGCAGTACTTC.

This chain joins TRBV10-2 and TRBJ2-3; perhaps TRBD2 as D (5 bases). CDR3 length: 14 residues. Trimming removed 6 bases from V and 0 bases from J, with 10 bases in between. The germline V gene has CDR1 WSHSY and CDR2 SAAADI. For the CDR3, the DNA is TGCGCCAGCAGGGACTTCTCTAGCACAGATACGCAGTATTTT. Its translation is CASRDFSSTDTQYF.